The rows below give T cell receptor beta chains drawn from one sample of a study of tumour-infiltrating T cells in Burkitt lymphoma. The table came from immunoSEQ multiplex PCR; TCRdb's copy has only in-frame clones and leaves some out. The sample has about 1,700 clones, 60% to 75% seen once. The sequenced sample consisted of tumor tissue. The receptors derive from a human donor with diffuse large B-cell lymphoma. The CDR3 runs from the conserved cysteine through the conserved F or W. A D gene is named only where the DNA matches it firmly. Size is stated for part of the rows, as once, few or many counts, or as a class when the clone is expanded.

clone_size	v_call	d_call	j_call	cdr3_aa	cdr3_nt
few	TRBV4-3	-	TRBJ1-5	CASSQDKLSFDSLFSNQPQHF	TGCGCCAGCAGCCAAGATAAGTTATCGTTTGACAGTCTCTTTAGCAATCAGCCCCAGCATTTT
-	TRBV5-4	-	TRBJ2-7	CASSSGPIYEQYF	TGTGCCAGCAGTTCAGGACCTATCTACGAGCAGTACTTC
once	TRBV5-6	TRBD1	TRBJ2-5	CASSLAGRGQETQYF	TGTGCCAGCAGCTTGGCTGGCAGGGGGCAAGAGACCCAGTACTTC
-	TRBV15	-	TRBJ2-1	CATSRSTRRYEQFF	TGTGCCACCAGCAGGTCCACTAGGAGGTATGAGCAGTTCTTC
-	TRBV10-3	-	TRBJ2-7	CAISEGYDEQYF	TGTGCCATCAGTGAGGGATACGACGAGCAGTACTTC
few	TRBV7-2	TRBD2	TRBJ2-5	CASSLASSGGAQETQYF	TGTGCCAGCAGCTTAGCGAGTAGCGGGGGGGCGCAAGAGACCCAGTACTTC
once	TRBV5-1	-	TRBJ2-5	CASSAETQETQYF	TGCGCCAGCAGCGCTGAGACCCAAGAGACCCAGTACTTC
-	TRBV6-1	-	TRBJ2-7	CATYLRERRPYEQYF	TGTGCCACTTACCTTCGGGAGCGACGACCCTACGAGCAGTACTTC
once	TRBV30	TRBD1	TRBJ2-7	CASPGTGTYEQYF	TGTGCCTCTCCGGGGACAGGGACCTACGAGCAGTACTTC
few	TRBV16	-	TRBJ1-5	CASSFVGGQGNQPQHF	TGTGCCAGCAGCTTTGTCGGGGGCCAGGGGAATCAGCCCCAGCATTTT
-	TRBV10-3	TRBD1	TRBJ1-2	CAISETWLGQGKLGYGYTF	TGTGCCATCAGTGAAACCTGGCTGGGACAGGGCAAACTTGGTTATGGCTACACCTTC